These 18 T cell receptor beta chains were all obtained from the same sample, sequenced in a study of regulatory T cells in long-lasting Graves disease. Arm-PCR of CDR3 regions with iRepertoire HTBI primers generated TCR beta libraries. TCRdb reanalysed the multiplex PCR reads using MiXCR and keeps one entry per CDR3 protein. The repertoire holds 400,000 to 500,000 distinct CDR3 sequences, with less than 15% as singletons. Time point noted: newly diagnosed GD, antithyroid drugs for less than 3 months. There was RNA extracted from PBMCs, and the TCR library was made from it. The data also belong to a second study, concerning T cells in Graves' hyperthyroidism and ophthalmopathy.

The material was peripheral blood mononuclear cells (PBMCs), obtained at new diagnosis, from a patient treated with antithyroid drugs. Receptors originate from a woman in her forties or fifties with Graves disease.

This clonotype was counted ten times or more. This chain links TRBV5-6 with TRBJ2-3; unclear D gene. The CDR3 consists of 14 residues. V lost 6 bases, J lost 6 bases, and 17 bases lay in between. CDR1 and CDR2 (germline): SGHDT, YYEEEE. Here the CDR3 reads CASNMQHIPDTQYF. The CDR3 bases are TGTGCCAGCAACATGCAGCACATACCCGATACGCAGTATTTT.

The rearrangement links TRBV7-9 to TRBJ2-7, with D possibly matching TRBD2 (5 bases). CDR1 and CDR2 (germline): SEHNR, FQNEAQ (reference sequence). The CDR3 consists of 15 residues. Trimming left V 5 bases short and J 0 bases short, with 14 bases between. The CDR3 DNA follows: TGTGCCAGCAGCCCCAAGATAGGGAGCTCCTACGAGCAGTACTTC. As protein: CASSPKIGSSYEQYF.

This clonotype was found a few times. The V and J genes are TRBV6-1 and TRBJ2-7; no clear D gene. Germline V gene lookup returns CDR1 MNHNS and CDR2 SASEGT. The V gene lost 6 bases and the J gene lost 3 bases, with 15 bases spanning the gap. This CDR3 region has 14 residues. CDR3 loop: CASSPRVDSYEQYF. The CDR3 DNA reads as TGTGCCAGCAGCCCCCGCGTTGATAGCTACGAGCAGTACTTC.

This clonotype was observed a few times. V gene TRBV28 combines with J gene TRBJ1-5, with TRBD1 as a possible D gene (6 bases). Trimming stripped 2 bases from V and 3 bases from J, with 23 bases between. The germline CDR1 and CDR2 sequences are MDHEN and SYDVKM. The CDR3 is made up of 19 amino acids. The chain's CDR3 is CASSLGGFGAGAFNQPQHF. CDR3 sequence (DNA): TGTGCCAGCAGTTTAGGCGGTTTCGGCGCGGGGGCCTTCAATCAGCCCCAGCATTTT.

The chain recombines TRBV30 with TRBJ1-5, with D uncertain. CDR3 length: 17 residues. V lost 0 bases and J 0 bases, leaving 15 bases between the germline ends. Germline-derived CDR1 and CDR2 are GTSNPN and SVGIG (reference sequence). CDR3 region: CAWSVEGSENSNQPQHF. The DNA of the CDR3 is TGTGCCTGGAGTGTTGAGGGTTCCGAGAATAGCAATCAGCCCCAGCATTTT.

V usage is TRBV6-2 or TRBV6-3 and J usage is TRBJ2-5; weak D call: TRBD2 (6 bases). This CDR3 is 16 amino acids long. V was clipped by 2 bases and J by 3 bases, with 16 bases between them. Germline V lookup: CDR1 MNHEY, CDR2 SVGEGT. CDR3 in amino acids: CASSYTGPGLKETQYF. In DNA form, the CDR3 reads TGTGCCAGCAGTTACACAGGTCCGGGACTTAAAGAGACCCAGTACTTC.

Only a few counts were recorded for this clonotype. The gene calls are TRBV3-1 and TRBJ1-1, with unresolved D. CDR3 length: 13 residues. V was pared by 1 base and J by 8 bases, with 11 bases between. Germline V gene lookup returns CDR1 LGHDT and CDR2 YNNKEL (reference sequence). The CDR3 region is CASSQGGGGEAFF. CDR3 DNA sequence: TGTGCCAGCAGCCAAGGGGGTGGAGGAGAAGCTTTCTTT.

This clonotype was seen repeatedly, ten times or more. CDR3 in amino acids: CASSLLGSGTGDEQYF. CDR3 bases: TGTGCCAGCAGTTTATTGGGCTCCGGGACAGGGGACGAGCAGTACTTC. The V and J genes are TRBV27 and TRBJ2-7; 10 bases match TRBD1. CDR3 size: 16 residues. The germline CDR1 and CDR2 sequences are MNHEY and SMNVEV (reference sequence). The trim removed 1 base at V and 5 bases at J, leaving 8 bases unmatched.

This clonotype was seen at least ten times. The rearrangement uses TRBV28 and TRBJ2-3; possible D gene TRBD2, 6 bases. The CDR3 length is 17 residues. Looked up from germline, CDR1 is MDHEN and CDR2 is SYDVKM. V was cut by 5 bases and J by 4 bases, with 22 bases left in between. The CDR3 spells CASSLPSWRDGADTQYF. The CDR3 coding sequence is TGTGCCAGCAGTCTCCCCTCGTGGCGGGACGGGGCAGATACGCAGTATTTT.

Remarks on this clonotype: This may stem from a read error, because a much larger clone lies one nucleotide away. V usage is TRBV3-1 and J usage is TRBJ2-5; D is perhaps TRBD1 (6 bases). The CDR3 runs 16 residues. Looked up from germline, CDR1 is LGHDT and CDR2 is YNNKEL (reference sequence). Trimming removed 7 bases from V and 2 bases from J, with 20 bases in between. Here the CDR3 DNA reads TGTGCCAGCACTATAAATCAAGGGGGACGTCAAGAGACCCAGTACTTC. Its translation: CASTINQGGRQETQYF.

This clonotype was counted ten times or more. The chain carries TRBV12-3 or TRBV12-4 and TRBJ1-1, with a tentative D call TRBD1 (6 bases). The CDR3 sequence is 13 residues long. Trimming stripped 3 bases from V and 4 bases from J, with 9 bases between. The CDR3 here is CASSFTGRTEAFF. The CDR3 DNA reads TGTGCCAGCAGTTTTACAGGGCGCACTGAAGCTTTCTTT.

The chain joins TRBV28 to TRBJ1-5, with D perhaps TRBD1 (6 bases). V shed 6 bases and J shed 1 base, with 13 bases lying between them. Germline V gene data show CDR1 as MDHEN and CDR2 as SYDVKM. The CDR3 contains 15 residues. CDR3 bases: TGTGCCAGCAGGCGAGGGGGGGCCAGCAATCAGCCCCAGCATTTT. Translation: CASRRGGASNQPQHF.

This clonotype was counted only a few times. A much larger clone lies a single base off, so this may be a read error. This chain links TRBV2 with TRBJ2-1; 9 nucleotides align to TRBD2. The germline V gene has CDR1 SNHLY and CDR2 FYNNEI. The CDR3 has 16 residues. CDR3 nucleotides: TGTGCCAGCAGTGAACAAGCGGGAGGACACCACAATGAGCAGTCCTTC. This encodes CASSEQAGGHHNEQSF. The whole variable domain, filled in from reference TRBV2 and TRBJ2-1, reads EPEVTQTPSHQVTQMGQEVILRCVPISNHLYFYWYRQILGQKVEFLVSFYNNEISEKSEIFDDQFSVERPDGSNFTLKIRSTKLEDSAMYFCASSEQAGGHHNEQSFGPGTRLTVL.

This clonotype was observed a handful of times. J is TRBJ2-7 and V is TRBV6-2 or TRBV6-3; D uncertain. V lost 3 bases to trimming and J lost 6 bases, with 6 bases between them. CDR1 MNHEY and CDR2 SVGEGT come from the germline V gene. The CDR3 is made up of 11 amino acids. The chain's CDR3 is CASSYEREQYF. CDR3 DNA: TGTGCCAGCAGTTATGAACGCGAGCAGTACTTC.

For the CDR3, the DNA is TGTGCCAGCAGAGACCTTGGACTTAACTATGGCTACACCTTC. Its translation is CASRDLGLNYGYTF. V is TRBV6-1 and J is TRBJ1-2; D gene uncertain. Trimming took off 6 bases at V and 1 base at J, with 12 bases between the two ends. Germline loops: CDR1 MNHNS, CDR2 SASEGT. The CDR3 runs 14 residues.

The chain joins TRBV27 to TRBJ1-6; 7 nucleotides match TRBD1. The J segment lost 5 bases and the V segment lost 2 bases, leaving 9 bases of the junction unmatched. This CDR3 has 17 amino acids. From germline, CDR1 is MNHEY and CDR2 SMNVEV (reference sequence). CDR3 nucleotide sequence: TGTGCCAGCAGTTTAGGACGAGGGGGCGGTAATAATTCACCCCTCCACTTT. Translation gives CASSLGRGGGNNSPLHF.

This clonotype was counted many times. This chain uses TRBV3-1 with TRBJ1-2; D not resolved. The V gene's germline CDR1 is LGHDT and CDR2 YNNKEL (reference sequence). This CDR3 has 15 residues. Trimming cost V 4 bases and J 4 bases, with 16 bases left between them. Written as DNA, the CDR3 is TGTGCCAGCAGCCTAAGGCGGGGTATCGGCTATGGCTACACCTTC. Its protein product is CASSLRRGIGYGYTF.

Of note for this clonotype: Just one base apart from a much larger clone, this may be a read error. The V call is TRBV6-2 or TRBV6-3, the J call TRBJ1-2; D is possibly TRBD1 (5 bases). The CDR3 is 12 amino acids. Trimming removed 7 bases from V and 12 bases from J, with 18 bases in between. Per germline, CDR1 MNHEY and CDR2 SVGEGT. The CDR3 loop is CASIPGRGGHTF. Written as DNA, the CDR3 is TGTGCCAGCATCCCGGGAAGGGGCGGCCACACCTTC.